A single sample is the source of the 8 T cell receptor beta chains below, sequenced in a study of T cells after posttransplantation cyclophosphamide. Sequenced by immunoSEQ multiplex PCR; TCRdb stores in-frame clones only, minus some. This sample includes 40,000 to 55,000 clones with no singletons; its ten biggest clones take up 2% to 3%. Sequencing used PBMCs. The receptors derive from a man in his forties in good health, CMV-negative, and a related stem cell transplant donor.

At least ten counts were recorded for this clone. The chain recombines TRBV5-5 with TRBJ1-1; TRBD1 matches at 8 bases. Germline assignment: CDR1 SGHKS and CDR2 YYEKEE (reference sequence). The CDR3 is 14 residues long. After removal of 3 bases from V and 2 bases from J, the junction contained 3 bases not matched to a gene. The CDR3 reads CASSWTGSNTEAFF. The CDR3 DNA follows: TGTGCCAGCAGCTGGACAGGGTCAAACACTGAAGCTTTCTTT.

This clone was counted many times. The chain carries TRBV5-1 and TRBJ2-2, with 10 nucleotides matching TRBD1. CDR3 length: 15 residues. Germline loops: CDR1 SGHRS, CDR2 YFSETQ. With 4 bases clipped from V and 6 bases from J, the junction kept 6 bases outside the gene matches. Here the CDR3 reads CASSGPGQGSGELFF. The CDR3 DNA follows: TGCGCCAGCAGCGGCCCGGGACAGGGGTCCGGGGAGCTGTTTTTT.

Many counts were recorded for this clone. The chain employs TRBV28 and TRBJ2-1; 7 positions match TRBD1. Germline values: CDR1 MDHEN, CDR2 SYDVKM. V was pared by 4 bases and J by 6 bases, with 9 bases of the junction left unmatched. The CDR3 sequence is 15 residues long. The CDR3 coding sequence is TGTGCCAGCAGTTCTCCCCTGGACAGGATCAATGAGCAGTTCTTC. As protein: CASSSPLDRINEQFF.

The table lists this clone with many counts. This chain's CDR3 is CASSMAGRNTDTQYF. CDR3 DNA: TGTGCCAGTAGTATGGCAGGCAGAAACACAGATACGCAGTATTTT. The gene calls are TRBV19 and TRBJ2-3; D is uncertain. The CDR3 contains 15 residues. With 3 bases removed from V and 2 bases from J, the gap between germline ends came to 12 bases. Germline V gene data show CDR1 as LNHDA and CDR2 as SQIVND (reference sequence). Looking up the rest from reference TRBV19 and TRBJ2-3 gives the full variable domain: DGGITQSPKYLFRKEGQNVTLSCEQNLNHDAMYWYRQDPGQGLRLIYYSQIVNDFQKGDIAEGYSVSREKKESFPLTVTSAQKNPTAFYLCASSMAGRNTDTQYFGPGTRLTVL.

This clone came up a few times. One end of the junction varies from germline; a read error may be responsible. V and J are TRBV25-1 and TRBJ1-1, with no clear D. Germline CDR1 MGHDK, CDR2 SYGVNS. This CDR3 comprises 14 residues. CDR3: CASSAAERSTEAFF. The CDR3 DNA reads as TGTGCCAGTAGTGCCGCGGAACGGAGTACTGAAGCTTTCTTT.

V and J are TRBV6-6 and TRBJ1-5, with unresolved D. The germline V and J ends were trimmed by 2 bases and 3 bases, with 11 bases remaining between them. CDR1 and CDR2 from the germline V gene are MNHNY and SVGAGI (reference sequence). This CDR3 has 15 residues. The CDR3 region has the DNA TGTGCCAGCAGTTACCCGTCCAGTCCCAATCAGCCCCAGCATTTT. This sequence encodes CASSYPSSPNQPQHF.

The gene calls are TRBV27 and TRBJ1-4; D gene uncertain. Trimming took off 3 bases at V and 4 bases at J, with 21 bases between the two ends. CDR3 size: 18 residues. The germline CDR1 and CDR2 sequences are MNHEY and SMNVEV (reference sequence). CDR3 bases: TGTGCCAGCAGTTTGTTCCCACCTACACGCGACTTTAATGAAAAACTGTTTTTT. Amino acids: CASSLFPPTRDFNEKLFF. Based on the CDR3 plus reference TRBV27 and TRBJ1-4, the full variable domain is EAQVTQNPRYLITVTGKKLTVTCSQNMNHEYMSWYRQDPGLGLRQIYYSMNVEVTDKGDVPEGYKVSRKEKRNFPLILESPSPNQTSLYFCASSLFPPTRDFNEKLFFGSGTQLSVL.

This clone was seen at least ten times. This chain links TRBV27 with TRBJ1-2, with TRBD1 matching 8 bases. V was clipped by 3 bases and J by 5 bases; unmatched bases: 5. The CDR3 consists of 14 residues. Germline CDR1 MNHEY, CDR2 SMNVEV (reference sequence). CDR3 coding DNA: TGTGCCAGCAGTTTGGGACAGGTGGGGTATGGCTACACCTTC. Translation: CASSLGQVGYGYTF.